Following are 19 T cell receptor beta chains from one sample sequenced in a study of early T cells in non-severe SARS-CoV-2 infection. One entry per CDR3 protein results from TCRdb running MiXCR on the 5' RACE reads. The repertoire holds 75,000 to 90,000 distinct CDR3 sequences, more than 13% seen once, with less than 7% in the top ten. Sequences were obtained from whole blood. The receptor source for this set is an adult who was a healthcare worker with PCR-confirmed SARS-CoV-2 infection or an uninfected control (not recorded which).

This clonotype appeared a few times. The chain combines TRBV28 with TRBJ1-1; D is undetermined. The CDR3 has 11 residues. Per the germline V gene, CDR1 is MDHEN and CDR2 is SYDVKM. Trimming left V 5 bases short and J 5 bases short, with 6 bases between. The CDR3 loop is CASSRITEAFF. The CDR3 DNA sequence: TGTGCCAGCAGTCGCATTACTGAAGCTTTCTTT.

This clonotype came up a few times. The chain combines TRBV2 with TRBJ2-1; D uncertain. CDR1 is SNHLY and CDR2 is FYNNEI in the germline V gene. Trimming took 4 bases from V and 8 from J, leaving 6 bases between them. CDR3 length equals 11 residues. The CDR3 is CASSGFDEQFF. The CDR3 DNA reads as TGTGCCAGCAGTGGGTTCGATGAGCAGTTCTTC.

The rearrangement links TRBV6-5 to TRBJ2-2; D possibly corresponds to TRBD1 (5 bases). V lost 2 bases, J lost 3 bases, and 10 bases lay in between. CDR1 is MNHEY, CDR2 SVGAGI, per germline. The CDR3 length is 15 residues. The CDR3 reads CASSYRQPHTGELFF. The CDR3 DNA is TGTGCCAGCAGTTACCGACAGCCCCACACCGGGGAGCTGTTTTTT.

V and J are TRBV27 and TRBJ2-3; D ambiguous. The germline V gene encodes CDR1 MNHEY and CDR2 SMNVEV (reference sequence). This CDR3 region has 11 residues. Trimming left V 9 bases short and J 6 bases short, with 10 bases between. The CDR3 DNA sequence: TGTGCCAGAACCCTCCGGGATACGCAGTATTTT. Its translation: CARTLRDTQYF.

This clonotype has just a few counts. V is TRBV20-1 and J is TRBJ1-6, with unresolved D. V lost 7 bases to trimming and J lost 8 bases, with 18 bases between them. Germline V gene data show CDR1 as DFQATT and CDR2 as SNEGSKA (reference sequence). CDR3 length: 14 residues. The CDR3 protein is CSDVDVGQHSPLHF. For the CDR3, the DNA is TGCAGTGACGTCGACGTAGGGCAACATTCACCCCTCCACTTT.

The V gene is TRBV5-4, the J gene TRBJ2-2; 15 bases are a match to TRBD2. Germline lookup yields CDR1 SGHNT and CDR2 YYREEE (reference sequence). V dropped 4 bases and J dropped 3; count of bases not matched to a gene: 10. The CDR3 is made up of 19 amino acids. CDR3 residues: CASSPRTSGRALYTGELFF. The CDR3 nucleotides read TGTGCCAGCAGCCCGAGGACTAGCGGGAGGGCCCTATACACCGGGGAGCTGTTTTTT.

The rearrangement uses TRBV29-1 and TRBJ1-2, with 9 bases matching TRBD1. Germline CDR1 and CDR2: SQVTM and ANQGSEA. The junction had 7 bases not matched to a gene; V was cut back by 5 bases and J by 3 bases. The CDR3 has 14 amino acids. The CDR3 protein is CSVPGTGPDYGYTF. In nucleotides, the CDR3 is TGCAGCGTTCCTGGGACAGGGCCTGACTATGGCTACACCTTC.

The table lists this clonotype with a few counts. This chain joins TRBV5-1 and TRBJ2-5; no clear D. Germline lookup yields CDR1 SGHRS and CDR2 YFSETQ. CDR3 length: 13 amino acids. The V and J ends lost 2 bases and 5 bases respectively, with 10 bases between them. CDR3 residues: CASSLDRSETQYF. CDR3 DNA: TGCGCCAGCAGCTTAGACCGGAGTGAGACCCAGTACTTC. The full variable domain, rest sourced from reference TRBV5-1 and TRBJ2-5, is KAGVTQTPRYLIKTRGQQVTLSCSPISGHRSVSWYQQTPGQGLQFLFEYFSETQRNKGNFPGRFSGRQFSNSRSEMNVSTLELGDSALYLCASSLDRSETQYFGPGTRLLVL.

This clonotype was counted at least ten times. V is TRBV29-1 and J is TRBJ2-3; D is perhaps TRBD1 (6 bases). In germline, CDR1 is SQVTM, CDR2 ANQGSEA. Trimming pared 0 bases from V and 4 bases from J, leaving 14 bases between. The CDR3 extends over 15 amino acids. DNA for the CDR3: TGCAGCGTTGAAGACCGGGCCACAGGGCCAGATACGCAGTATTTT. It yields the protein CSVEDRATGPDTQYF.

The CDR3 coding sequence is TGCAGTGCTAGAGATACGAGACAGATGAACACTGAAGCTTTCTTT. It codes for CSARDTRQMNTEAFF. This rearrangement joins TRBV20-1 to TRBJ1-1; perhaps TRBD1 as D (5 bases). The CDR3 spans 15 residues. The germline V gene encodes CDR1 DFQATT and CDR2 SNEGSKA (reference sequence). Trimming took 0 bases from V and 0 from J, leaving 11 bases between them.

This clonotype occurred many times. The chain carries TRBV2 and TRBJ2-7; 7 nucleotides align to TRBD1. Germline CDR1 and CDR2: SNHLY and FYNNEI. This CDR3 spans 14 amino acids. V shed 6 bases, J shed 3 bases, and the junction held 8 bases outside the gene matches. The CDR3 is CASSERQGLYEQYF. CDR3 nucleotides: TGTGCCAGCAGCGAGAGACAGGGTCTCTACGAGCAGTACTTC.

The chain carries TRBV5-1 and TRBJ2-3; no clear D gene. Per germline, CDR1 SGHRS and CDR2 YFSETQ. Deletions cut 0 bases from V and 2 bases from J, with 7 bases between. The CDR3 covers 14 residues. The CDR3 region is CASSLEVPTDTQYF. The DNA of the CDR3 is TGCGCCAGCAGCTTGGAGGTCCCCACAGATACGCAGTATTTT.

The chain couples TRBV14 to TRBJ2-3, with TRBD2 identical over 8 bases. This CDR3 is 16 amino acids long. The germline CDR1 and CDR2 sequences are SGHDN and FVKESK. The trim removed 1 base at V and 4 bases at J, leaving 7 bases unmatched. The DNA for the CDR3 is TGTGCCAGCAGCCAAGGAGGCGGACTAGCTGCAGATACGCAGTATTTT. Its protein product is CASSQGGGLAADTQYF. Full variable domain (rest looked up from reference TRBV14 and TRBJ2-3): EAGVTQFPSHSVIEKGQTVTLRCDPISGHDNLYWYRRVMGKEIKFLLHFVKESKQDESGMPNNRFLAERTGGTYSTLKVQPAELEDSGVYFCASSQGGGLAADTQYFGPGTRLTVL.

DNA of the CDR3: TGTGCCAGCAGCCACTCGGACTACGACTCGTACAATGAGCAGTTCTTC. It yields the protein CASSHSDYDSYNEQFF. V is TRBV3-1 and J is TRBJ2-1; tentatively, D is TRBD2 (6 bases). V lost 3 bases and J 4 bases, leaving 16 bases between the germline ends. The CDR3 totals 16 residues. Germline loops: CDR1 LGHDT, CDR2 YNNKEL (reference sequence).

This clonotype was seen at least ten times. The rearrangement links TRBV12-3 or TRBV12-4 to TRBJ1-1; tentatively, D is TRBD1 (5 bases). This CDR3 is 15 amino acids long. With 1 base removed from V and 2 bases from J, the gap between germline ends came to 11 bases. The CDR3 protein is CASSLGGTVNTEAFF. The CDR3 DNA sequence: TGTGCCAGCAGTTTAGGCGGGACGGTTAACACTGAAGCTTTCTTT.

In this sample, this clonotype turned up many times. V usage is TRBV6-5 and J usage is TRBJ2-1; D gene ambiguous. Germline lookup yields CDR1 MNHEY and CDR2 SVGAGI. Trimming removed 2 bases at V and 6 bases at J, with 8 bases between. The CDR3 extends over 13 amino acids. CDR3 sequence reads: CASSYGGFNEQFF. The CDR3 DNA sequence: TGTGCCAGCAGTTACGGCGGTTTCAATGAGCAGTTCTTC.

This sequence joins TRBV7-8 and TRBJ2-7; D tentatively fits TRBD1 or TRBD2 (5 bases each). The CDR3 length is 15 residues. V was shortened by 9 bases and J by 2 bases, with 20 bases between the two germline ends. Germline V lookup: CDR1 SGHVS, CDR2 FQNEAQ. CDR3 nucleotide sequence: TGTGCCAGTTCCACTTCGGGACCGTTTACCTACGAGCAGTACTTC. This translates into CASSTSGPFTYEQYF.

This clonotype has more than one count but fewer than ten. An end of the junction differs from the germline gene, which may be a read error. This chain uses TRBV12-3 or TRBV12-4 with TRBJ2-2; 8 nucleotides line up with TRBD2. The CDR3 extends over 16 amino acids. DNA for the CDR3: TGTGCCAGCAGTCTAGCCCCGAGCGGGAGCACCGGGGAGCTGTTTTTT. Its translation: CASSLAPSGSTGELFF.

V usage is TRBV6-4 and J usage is TRBJ2-1; D is uncertain. Trimming stripped 3 bases from V and 0 bases from J, with 9 bases between. Germline V gives CDR1 MRHNA, CDR2 SNTAGT. The CDR3 covers 15 residues. The CDR3 reads CASSESASSYNEQFF. In nucleotides, the CDR3 is TGTGCCAGCAGTGAGAGCGCTAGCTCCTACAATGAGCAGTTCTTC.